These 11 T cell receptor beta chains were all obtained from the same sample, sequenced in a study of T cells in localized non-small cell lung cancer (TCRdb year 2020). The library was obtained by the immunoSEQ multiplex PCR assay. TCRdb limited this immuneACCESS table to in-frame rearrangements with V and J called. A share of clones is missing; checked studies link under half to unresolved V genes, and the rest is unexplained. The sample includes about 79,000 clones, with approximately 90% observed a single time. The top ten hold 20% to 25% of the sample. Sequenced here: peripheral blood, sampled before any cancer treatment. The receptors here all came from a woman aged 40 to 75 with stage I squamous cell lung carcinoma.

The V and J genes are TRBV7-9 and TRBJ1-2; the D is unclear. Deletions cut 5 bases from V and 4 bases from J, with 17 bases between. Germline V CDR1 and CDR2: SEHNR, FQNEAQ (reference sequence). This CDR3 contains 15 residues. CDR3 in DNA: TGTGCCAGCAGCGCTAGTGGACGGGAAGTCTATGGCTACACCTTC. Translated, it gives CASSASGREVYGYTF.

V usage is TRBV7-3 and J usage is TRBJ1-2; D gene unclear. This CDR3 region has 13 residues. Per the germline V gene, CDR1 is SGHTA and CDR2 is FQGTGA. The V end was cut by 5 bases, the J end by 3 bases, with 10 bases between. CDR3 bases: TGTGCCAGCAGCCAAGCAAGGGACTATGGCTACACCTTC. This encodes CASSQARDYGYTF. The whole variable domain, remainder taken from reference TRBV7-3 and TRBJ1-2, is GAGVSQTPSNKVTEKGKYVELRCDPISGHTALYWYRQSLGQGPEFLIYFQGTGAADDSGLPNDRFFAVRPEGSVSTLKIQRTERGDSAVYLCASSQARDYGYTFGSGTRLTVV.

The DNA for the CDR3 is TGTGCCAGCAGCCGAACACACGGGGCGGGGGAAAAACTGTTTTTT. Translating it yields CASSRTHGAGEKLFF. The J gene is TRBJ1-4, the V gene TRBV5-5, with D possibly being TRBD1 (5 bases). Looked up from germline, CDR1 is SGHKS and CDR2 is YYEKEE (reference sequence). V was clipped by 4 bases and J by 8 bases, with 18 bases between them. The CDR3 length is 15 residues.

The CDR3 DNA reads as TGTGCCACCAGCAGCGACAGGGGGGGAGGCTACGAGCAGTACTTC. This codes for CATSSDRGGGYEQYF. The chain uses TRBV15 and TRBJ2-7; the match to TRBD1 covers 9 bases. The junction had 6 bases not matched to a gene; V was cut back by 3 bases and J by 3 bases. CDR3 length equals 15 residues. CDR1 is LNHNV and CDR2 is YYDKDF in the germline V gene (reference sequence).

The J gene is TRBJ2-7, the V gene TRBV30; D possibly corresponds to TRBD2 (6 bases). The V end lost 6 bases, the J end lost 3 bases, and 12 bases lay between the germline ends. CDR1 is GTSNPN, CDR2 SVGIG, per germline (reference sequence). This CDR3 comprises 12 residues. The chain's CDR3 is CACRLRGYEQYF. CDR3 nucleotides: TGTGCCTGCCGGTTGCGGGGCTACGAGCAGTACTTC.

The chain uses TRBV2 and TRBJ2-7, with 12 nucleotides matching TRBD2. This CDR3 has 18 residues. V shed 4 bases and J 6 bases; nucleotides not matched to a gene: 16. Germline loops: CDR1 SNHLY, CDR2 FYNNEI. The CDR3 region is CASSAPSGGAGAQIEQYF. The CDR3, as DNA: TGTGCCAGCAGTGCCCCTAGCGGGGGGGCCGGAGCACAAATCGAGCAGTACTTC. Drawing the rest from reference TRBV2 and TRBJ2-7, the complete variable domain is EPEVTQTPSHQVTQMGQEVILRCVPISNHLYFYWYRQILGQKVEFLVSFYNNEISEKSEIFDDQFSVERPDGSNFTLKIRSTKLEDSAMYFCASSAPSGGAGAQIEQYFGPGTRLTVT.

CDR3 loop: CAWSDPTGSLSNQPQHF. DNA for the CDR3: TGTGCCTGGAGTGACCCAACAGGGTCCCTTTCCAATCAGCCCCAGCATTTT. The V gene is TRBV30, the J gene TRBJ1-5; TRBD1 might be the D (6 bases). The CDR3 totals 17 residues. V dropped 1 base and J dropped 3 bases, with 19 bases sitting between them. In germline, CDR1 is GTSNPN, CDR2 SVGIG (reference sequence).

The chain combines TRBV6-1 with TRBJ2-1, with TRBD1 matching 10 bases. The trim removed 8 bases at V and 7 bases at J, leaving 11 bases unmatched. Germline V lookup: CDR1 MNHNS, CDR2 SASEGT. The CDR3 totals 15 residues. The CDR3 DNA reads TGTGCCAGCCCTGGGGTGGGACAGGGGTTGAATGAGCAGTTCTTC. Translation gives CASPGVGQGLNEQFF.

The chain carries TRBV2 and TRBJ2-7, with D tentatively TRBD1 or TRBD2 (7 bases each). The V and J ends lost 4 bases and 5 bases respectively, with 12 bases between them. The CDR3 totals 13 residues. Germline V gene lookup returns CDR1 SNHLY and CDR2 FYNNEI. CDR3 region: CASSGPGGDEQYF. The CDR3 DNA reads as TGTGCCAGCAGTGGTCCAGGGGGGGACGAGCAGTACTTC.

V is TRBV5-6 and J is TRBJ2-7, with no clear D. This CDR3 region has 12 residues. Between the trimmed V and J ends, which lost 4 bases and 0 bases, there was a span of 5 bases. The germline V gene encodes CDR1 SGHDT and CDR2 YYEEEE. The CDR3 here is CASSQYSYEQYF. The CDR3 region has the DNA TGTGCCAGCAGCCAATACTCCTACGAGCAGTACTTC.

This clone was seen a few times. The chain has TRBV2 and TRBJ1-4; D might be TRBD1 (6 bases). The ends were cut back, 1 base at V and 8 bases at J, with 20 bases in the middle. Germline CDR1 SNHLY, CDR2 FYNNEI. The CDR3 is 17 residues long. The CDR3 protein is CASSEGGRGGVGEKLFF. The CDR3, as DNA: TGTGCCAGCAGTGAAGGGGGCAGGGGAGGAGTAGGCGAAAAACTGTTTTTT.